The clone carrying this TCR beta chain was seen just once. As yet, its antigen is unknown. The method was immunoSEQ multiplex PCR; TCRdb's version includes in-frame clones alone and lacks a portion of them. The top ten clones hold under 2% of a sample with about 2.2 million clones, about 92% of them seen once. It was CD45RO-negative cells, positively selected for CCR7, that made up naive CD8 cells, with terminally differentiated effector memory CD45RA+ cells excluded. The data belong to a study of shared clonotypes between healthy human individuals. Study-wide results and limits: Despite large depth, rarefaction showed incomplete sorted-subset sequencing. Shared clonotypes across all four donors exceeded non-shared ones in generation probability. What limited the represented genetic and exposure-history diversity was the small number of donors. Four donors held 5% to 5.5% of naive CD4 clonotypes in common.

Trimming shortened V by 2 bases and J by 5 bases, and 13 bases separated the two germline ends. The CDR3 has 14 amino acids. Per the germline V gene, CDR1 is SGHRS and CDR2 is YFSETQ. The chain combines TRBV5-1 with TRBJ1-1; no firm D call. This TCR came from a man aged 18-30 years in good health. Some clones in this sample may be carry-over from other donors' samples. Sequenced sample: naive CD8+ T cells from PBMCs. DNA for the CDR3: TGCGCCAGCAGCTTCGTATTTAAGGCAACTGAAGCTTTCTTT. Protein: CASSFVFKATEAFF.